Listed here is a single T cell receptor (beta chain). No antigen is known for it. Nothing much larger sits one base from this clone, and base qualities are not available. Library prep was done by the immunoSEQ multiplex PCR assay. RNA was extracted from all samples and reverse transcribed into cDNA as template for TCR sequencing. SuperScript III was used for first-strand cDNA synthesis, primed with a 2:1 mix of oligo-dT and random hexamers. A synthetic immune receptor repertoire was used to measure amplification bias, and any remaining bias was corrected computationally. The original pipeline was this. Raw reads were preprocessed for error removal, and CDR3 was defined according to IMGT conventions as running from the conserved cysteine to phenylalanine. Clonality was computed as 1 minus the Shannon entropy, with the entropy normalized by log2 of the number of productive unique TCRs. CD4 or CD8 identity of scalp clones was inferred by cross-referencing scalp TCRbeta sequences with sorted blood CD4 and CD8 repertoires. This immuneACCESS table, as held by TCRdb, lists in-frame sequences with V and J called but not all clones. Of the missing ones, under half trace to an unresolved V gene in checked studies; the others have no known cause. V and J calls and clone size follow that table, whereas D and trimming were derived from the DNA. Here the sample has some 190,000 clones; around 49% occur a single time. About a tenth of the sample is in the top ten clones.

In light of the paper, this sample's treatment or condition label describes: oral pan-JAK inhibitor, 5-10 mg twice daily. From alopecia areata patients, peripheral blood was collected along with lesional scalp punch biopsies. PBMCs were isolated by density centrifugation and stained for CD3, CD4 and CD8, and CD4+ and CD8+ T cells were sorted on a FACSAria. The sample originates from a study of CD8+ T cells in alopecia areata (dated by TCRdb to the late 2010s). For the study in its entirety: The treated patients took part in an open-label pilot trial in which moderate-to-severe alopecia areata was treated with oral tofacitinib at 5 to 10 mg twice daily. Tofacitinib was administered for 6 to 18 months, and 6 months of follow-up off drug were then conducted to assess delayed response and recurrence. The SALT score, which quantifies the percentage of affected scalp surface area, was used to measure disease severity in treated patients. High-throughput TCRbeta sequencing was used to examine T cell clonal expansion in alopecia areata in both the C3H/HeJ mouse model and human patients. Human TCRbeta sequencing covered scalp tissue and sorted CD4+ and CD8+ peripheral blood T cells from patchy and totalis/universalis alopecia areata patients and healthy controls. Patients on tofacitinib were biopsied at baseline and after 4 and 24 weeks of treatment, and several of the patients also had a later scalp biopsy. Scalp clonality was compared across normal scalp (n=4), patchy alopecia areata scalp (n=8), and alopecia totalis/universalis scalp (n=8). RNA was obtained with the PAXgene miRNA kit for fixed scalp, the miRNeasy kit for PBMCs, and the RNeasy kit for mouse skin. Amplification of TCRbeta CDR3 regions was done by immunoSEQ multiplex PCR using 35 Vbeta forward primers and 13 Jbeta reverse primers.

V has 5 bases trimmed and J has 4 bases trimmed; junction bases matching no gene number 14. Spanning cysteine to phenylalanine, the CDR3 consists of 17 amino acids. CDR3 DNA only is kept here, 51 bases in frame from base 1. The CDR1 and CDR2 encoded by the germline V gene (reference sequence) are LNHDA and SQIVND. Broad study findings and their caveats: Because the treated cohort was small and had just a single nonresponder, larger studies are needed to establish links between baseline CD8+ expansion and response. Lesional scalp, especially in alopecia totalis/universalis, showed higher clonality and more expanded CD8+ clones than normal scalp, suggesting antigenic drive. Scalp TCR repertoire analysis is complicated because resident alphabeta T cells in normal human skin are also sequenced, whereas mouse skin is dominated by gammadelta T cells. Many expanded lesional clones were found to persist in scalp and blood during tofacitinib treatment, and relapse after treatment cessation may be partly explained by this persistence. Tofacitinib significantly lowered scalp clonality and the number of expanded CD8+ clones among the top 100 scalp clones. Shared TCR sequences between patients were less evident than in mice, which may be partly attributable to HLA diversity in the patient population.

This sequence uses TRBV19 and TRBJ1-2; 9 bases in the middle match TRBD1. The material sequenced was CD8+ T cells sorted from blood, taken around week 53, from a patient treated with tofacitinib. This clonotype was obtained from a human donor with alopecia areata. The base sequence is TGTGCCAGTAGTTCTTCCTTTTGGGACAGGGAAAGCTATGGCTACACCTTC. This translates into CASSSSFWDRESYGYTF.